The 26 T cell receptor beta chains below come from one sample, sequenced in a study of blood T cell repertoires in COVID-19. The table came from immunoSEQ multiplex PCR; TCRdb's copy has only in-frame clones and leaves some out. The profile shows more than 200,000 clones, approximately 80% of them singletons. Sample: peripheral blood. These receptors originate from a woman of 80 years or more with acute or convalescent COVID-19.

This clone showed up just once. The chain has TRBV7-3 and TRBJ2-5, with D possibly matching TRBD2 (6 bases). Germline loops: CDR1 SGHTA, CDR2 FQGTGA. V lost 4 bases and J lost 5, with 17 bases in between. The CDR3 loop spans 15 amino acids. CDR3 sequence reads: CASSYAGLTEETQYF. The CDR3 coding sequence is TGTGCCAGCAGCTACGCGGGACTCACGGAGGAGACCCAGTACTTC.

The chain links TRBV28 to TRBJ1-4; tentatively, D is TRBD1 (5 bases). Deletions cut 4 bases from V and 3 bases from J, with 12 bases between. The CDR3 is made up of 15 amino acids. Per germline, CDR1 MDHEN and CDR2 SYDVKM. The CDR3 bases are TGTGCCAGCAGTTCATCGACAGTTCCTAATGAAAAACTGTTTTTT. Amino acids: CASSSSTVPNEKLFF.

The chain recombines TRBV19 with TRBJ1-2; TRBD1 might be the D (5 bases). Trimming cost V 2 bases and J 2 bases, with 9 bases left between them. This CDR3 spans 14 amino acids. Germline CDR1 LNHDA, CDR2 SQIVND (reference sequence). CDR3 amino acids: CASSITGQNYGYTF. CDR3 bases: TGTGCCAGTAGTATAACAGGTCAGAACTATGGCTACACCTTC.

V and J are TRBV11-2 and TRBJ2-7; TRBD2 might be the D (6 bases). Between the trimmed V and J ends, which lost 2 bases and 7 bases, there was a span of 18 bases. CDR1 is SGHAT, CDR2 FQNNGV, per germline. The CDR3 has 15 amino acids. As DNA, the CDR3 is TGTGCCAGCAGCTTATTCGTACAGGCGGGAACGGAGCAGTACTTC. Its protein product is CASSLFVQAGTEQYF.

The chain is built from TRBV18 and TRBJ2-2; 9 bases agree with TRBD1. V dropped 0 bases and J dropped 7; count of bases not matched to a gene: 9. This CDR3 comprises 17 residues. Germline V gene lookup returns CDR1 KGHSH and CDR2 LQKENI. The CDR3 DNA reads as TGTGCCAGCTCACCACCTAATCGGGACAGGGAAGGCGGGGAGCTGTTTTTT. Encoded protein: CASSPPNRDREGGELFF.

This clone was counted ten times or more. The CDR3 loop reads CASSPRTSLGTEAFF. The CDR3 DNA reads TGTGCCAGCAGCCCTCGGACATCCCTGGGCACTGAAGCTTTCTTT. The chain uses TRBV5-5 and TRBJ1-1; tentative D call: TRBD1 (5 bases). Trimming took off 4 bases at V and 4 bases at J, with 17 bases between the two ends. This CDR3 is 15 amino acids long. Per the germline V gene, CDR1 is SGHKS and CDR2 is YYEKEE (reference sequence).

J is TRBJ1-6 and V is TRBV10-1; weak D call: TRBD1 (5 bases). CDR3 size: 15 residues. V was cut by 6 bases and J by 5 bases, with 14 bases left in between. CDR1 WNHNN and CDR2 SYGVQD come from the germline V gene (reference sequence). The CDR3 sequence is CASRERGGNNSPLHF. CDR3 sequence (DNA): TGCGCCAGCAGAGAACGGGGGGGTAATAATTCACCCCTCCACTTT.

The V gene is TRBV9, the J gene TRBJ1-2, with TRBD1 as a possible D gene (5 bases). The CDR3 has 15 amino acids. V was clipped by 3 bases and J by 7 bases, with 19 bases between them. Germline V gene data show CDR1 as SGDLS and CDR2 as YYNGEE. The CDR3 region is CASSALREGPTGYTF. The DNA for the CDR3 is TGTGCCAGCAGCGCGCTCAGGGAGGGCCCAACTGGCTACACCTTC.

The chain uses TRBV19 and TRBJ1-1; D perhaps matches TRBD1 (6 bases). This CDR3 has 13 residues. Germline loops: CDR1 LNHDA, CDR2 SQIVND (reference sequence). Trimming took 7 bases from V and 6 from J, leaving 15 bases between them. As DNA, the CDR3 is TGTGCCAGTACCCCGTCCAGGGGCCCTGAAGCTTTCTTT. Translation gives CASTPSRGPEAFF.

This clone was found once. CDR3 protein: CATSPWGQGAGADGYTF. DNA for the CDR3: TGTGCCACCAGCCCTTGGGGACAGGGGGCTGGTGCGGATGGCTACACCTTC. The chain employs TRBV15 and TRBJ1-2, with TRBD1 matching 12 bases. The germline V gene encodes CDR1 LNHNV and CDR2 YYDKDF (reference sequence). This CDR3 is 17 amino acids long. V lost 5 bases and J lost 6; bases outside the gene matches: 13.

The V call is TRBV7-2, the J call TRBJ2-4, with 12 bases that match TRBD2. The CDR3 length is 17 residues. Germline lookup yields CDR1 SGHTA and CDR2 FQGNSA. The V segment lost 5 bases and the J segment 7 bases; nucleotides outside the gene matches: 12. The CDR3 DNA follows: TGTGCCAGCAGCGCGCTAGCGGGAGGGCCCTCGGGGAACATTCAGTACTTC. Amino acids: CASSALAGGPSGNIQYF.

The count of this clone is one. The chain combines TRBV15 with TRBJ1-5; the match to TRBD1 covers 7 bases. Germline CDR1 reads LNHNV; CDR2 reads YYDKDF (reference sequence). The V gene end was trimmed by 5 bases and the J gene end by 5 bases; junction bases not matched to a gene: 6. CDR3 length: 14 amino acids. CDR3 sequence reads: CATSEGQIDQPQHF. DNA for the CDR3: TGTGCCACCAGCGAGGGACAGATAGATCAGCCCCAGCATTTT.

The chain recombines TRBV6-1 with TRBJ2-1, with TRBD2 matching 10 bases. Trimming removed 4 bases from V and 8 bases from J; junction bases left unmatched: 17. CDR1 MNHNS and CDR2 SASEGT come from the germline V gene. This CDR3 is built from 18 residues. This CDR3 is CASSAKDLGLAGVDEQFF. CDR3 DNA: TGTGCCAGCAGTGCGAAGGACCTGGGGCTAGCGGGGGTGGATGAGCAGTTCTTC.

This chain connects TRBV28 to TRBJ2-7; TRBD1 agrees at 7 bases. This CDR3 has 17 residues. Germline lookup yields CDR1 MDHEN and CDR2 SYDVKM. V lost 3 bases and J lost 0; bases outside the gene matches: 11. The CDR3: CASSLDNSGTVSYEQYF. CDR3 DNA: TGTGCCAGCAGTTTGGACAATTCCGGGACAGTCTCCTACGAGCAGTACTTC. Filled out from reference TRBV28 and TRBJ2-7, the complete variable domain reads DVKVTQSSRYLVKRTGEKVFLECVQDMDHENMFWYRQDPGLGLRLIYFSYDVKMKEKGDIPEGYSVSREKKERFSLILESASTNQTSMYLCASSLDNSGTVSYEQYFGPGTRLTVT.

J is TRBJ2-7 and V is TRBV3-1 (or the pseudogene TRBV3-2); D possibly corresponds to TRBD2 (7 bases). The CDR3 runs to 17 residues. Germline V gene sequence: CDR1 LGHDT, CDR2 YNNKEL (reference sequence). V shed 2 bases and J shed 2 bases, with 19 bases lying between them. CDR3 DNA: TGTGCCAGCAGCCAACAAGTAGTAAGGGGGGGCACCTACGAGCAGTACTTC. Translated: CASSQQVVRGGTYEQYF.

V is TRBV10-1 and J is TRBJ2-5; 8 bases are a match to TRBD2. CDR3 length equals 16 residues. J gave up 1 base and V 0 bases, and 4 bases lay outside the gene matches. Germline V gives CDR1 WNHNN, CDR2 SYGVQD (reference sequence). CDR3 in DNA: TGCGCCAGCAGTGAGTCACTAGCGGCCAGCCAAGAGACCCAGTACTTC. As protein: CASSESLAASQETQYF.

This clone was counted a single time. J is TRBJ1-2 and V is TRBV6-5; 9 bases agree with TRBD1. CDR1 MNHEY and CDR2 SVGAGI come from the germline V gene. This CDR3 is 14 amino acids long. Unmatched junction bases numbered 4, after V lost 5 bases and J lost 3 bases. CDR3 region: CASSRGQGYYGYTF. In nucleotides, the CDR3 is TGTGCCAGCAGTCGCGGACAGGGGTACTATGGCTACACCTTC.

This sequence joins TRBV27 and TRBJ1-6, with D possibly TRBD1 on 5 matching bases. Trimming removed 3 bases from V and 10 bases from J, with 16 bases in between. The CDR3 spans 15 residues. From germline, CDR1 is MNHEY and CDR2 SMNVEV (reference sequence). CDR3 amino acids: CASSFQTGVGSPLHF. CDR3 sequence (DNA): TGTGCCAGCAGTTTTCAAACAGGAGTCGGGTCACCCCTCCACTTT.

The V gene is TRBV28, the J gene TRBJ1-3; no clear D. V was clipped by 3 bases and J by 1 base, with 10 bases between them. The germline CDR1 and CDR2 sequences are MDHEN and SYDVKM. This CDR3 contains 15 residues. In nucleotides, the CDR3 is TGTGCCAGCAGTTTTCGAGCACTGTCTGGAAACACCATATATTTT. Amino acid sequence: CASSFRALSGNTIYF.

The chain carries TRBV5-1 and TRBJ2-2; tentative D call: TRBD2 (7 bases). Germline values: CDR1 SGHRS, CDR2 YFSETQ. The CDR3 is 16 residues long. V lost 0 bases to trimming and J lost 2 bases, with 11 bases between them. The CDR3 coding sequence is TGCGCCAGCAGCTTGGAAGGGGGGGCAAACACCGGGGAGCTGTTTTTT. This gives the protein CASSLEGGANTGELFF. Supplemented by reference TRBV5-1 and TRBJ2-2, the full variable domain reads KAGVTQTPRYLIKTRGQQVTLSCSPISGHRSVSWYQQTPGQGLQFLFEYFSETQRNKGNFPGRFSGRQFSNSRSEMNVSTLELGDSALYLCASSLEGGANTGELFFGEGSRLTVL.

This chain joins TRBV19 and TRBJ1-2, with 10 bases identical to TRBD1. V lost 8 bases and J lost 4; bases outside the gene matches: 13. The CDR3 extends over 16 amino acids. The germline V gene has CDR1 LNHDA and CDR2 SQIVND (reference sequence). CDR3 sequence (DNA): TGTGCCAGTGCGGGACAGGGGATATATCCTAGCTATGGCTACACCTTC. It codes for CASAGQGIYPSYGYTF.

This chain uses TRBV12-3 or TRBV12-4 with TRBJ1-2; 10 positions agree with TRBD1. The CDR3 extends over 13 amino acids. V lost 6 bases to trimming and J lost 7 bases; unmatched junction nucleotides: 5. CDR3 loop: CASRQGQGIGYTF. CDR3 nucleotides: TGTGCCAGCAGGCAGGGACAGGGGATTGGCTACACCTTC.

CDR3 in amino acids: CASEGGGNTGELFF. CDR3 nucleotides: TGTGCCAGCGAAGGCGGGGGGAACACCGGGGAGCTGTTTTTT. The V gene is TRBV19, the J gene TRBJ2-2; 7 bases match TRBD2. The CDR3 runs to 14 residues. V was pared by 9 bases and J by 1 base, with 5 bases of the junction left unmatched. CDR1 LNHDA and CDR2 SQIVND come from the germline V gene (reference sequence).

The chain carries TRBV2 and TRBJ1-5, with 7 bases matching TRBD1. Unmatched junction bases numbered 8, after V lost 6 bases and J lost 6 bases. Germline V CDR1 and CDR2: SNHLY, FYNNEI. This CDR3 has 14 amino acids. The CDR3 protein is CASRETGAGQPQHF. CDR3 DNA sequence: TGTGCCAGCAGGGAAACAGGGGCGGGTCAGCCCCAGCATTTT.

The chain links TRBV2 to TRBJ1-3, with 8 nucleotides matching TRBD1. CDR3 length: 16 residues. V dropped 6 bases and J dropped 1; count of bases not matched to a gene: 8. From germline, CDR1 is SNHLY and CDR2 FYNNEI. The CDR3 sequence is CASRATGGRSGNTIYF. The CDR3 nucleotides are TGTGCCAGCAGAGCTACAGGGGGTCGATCTGGAAACACCATATATTTT.

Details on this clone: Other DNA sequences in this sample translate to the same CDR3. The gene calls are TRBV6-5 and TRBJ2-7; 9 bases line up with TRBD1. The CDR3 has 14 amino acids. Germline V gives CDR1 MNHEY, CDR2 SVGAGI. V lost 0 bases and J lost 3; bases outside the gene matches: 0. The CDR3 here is CASSYSDRGYEQYF. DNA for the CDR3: TGTGCCAGCAGTTACTCGGACAGGGGCTACGAGCAGTACTTC.